Shown below are 30 T cell receptor beta chains from a single sample sequenced in a study of blood T cell repertoires in COVID-19. Libraries were prepared by immunoSEQ multiplex PCR; TCRdb keeps only in-frame clonotypes and omits some of them. The profile shows a few hundred thousand clones, 80% to 90% of them singletons. The source material was PBMCs or T cells enriched from blood (not recorded which). These receptors were taken from a woman aged 18-30 years who had recovered from COVID-19.

This clone was seen more than once but under ten times. The rearrangement uses TRBV5-1 and TRBJ1-4, with 8 bases aligning to TRBD1. Germline CDR1 and CDR2: SGHRS and YFSETQ. The V gene end was trimmed by 4 bases and the J gene end by 7 bases; junction bases not matched to a gene: 15. CDR3 length equals 17 residues. The DNA of the CDR3 is TGCGCCAGCAGCGATCCGGGACAGGCTGTACGGAGTGAAAAACTGTTTTTT. Translation: CASSDPGQAVRSEKLFF.

V usage is TRBV7-2 and J usage is TRBJ1-2, with a weak D call TRBD1 (6 bases). The CDR3 is 14 residues long. The V and J ends lost 2 bases and 5 bases respectively, with 12 bases between them. Looked up from germline, CDR1 is SGHTA and CDR2 is FQGNSA. Here the CDR3 reads CASSLFGQNYGYTF. The DNA of the CDR3 is TGTGCCAGCAGCTTATTTGGACAGAATTATGGCTACACCTTC.

V usage is TRBV27 and J usage is TRBJ1-2, with 7 nucleotides matching TRBD1. CDR1 and CDR2 from the germline V gene are MNHEY and SMNVEV (reference sequence). The V and J ends lost 5 bases and 4 bases, in that order; junction bases with no gene match: 10. The CDR3 length is 15 residues. The CDR3 DNA reads as TGTGCCAGCAGTACCTTAGGACAGGTGGGCTATGGCTACACCTTC. Protein product: CASSTLGQVGYGYTF.

This chain uses TRBV10-3 with TRBJ2-3; 8 nucleotides agree with TRBD2. CDR1 ENHRY and CDR2 SYGVKD come from the germline V gene. The length of the CDR3 is 15 residues. Trimming at V came to 4 bases and at J to 1 base, leaving 4 bases not matched to a gene. For the CDR3, the DNA is TGTGCCATCAGTGTACAGCGGGAGCGCACAGATACGCAGTATTTT. Translation gives CAISVQRERTDTQYF.

The J gene is TRBJ2-3, the V gene TRBV7-9; D gene uncertain. From germline, CDR1 is SEHNR and CDR2 FQNEAQ (reference sequence). CDR3 size: 12 residues. V was cut by 4 bases and J by 6 bases, with 8 bases left in between. CDR3 protein: CASSSSVDTQYF. CDR3 bases: TGTGCCAGCAGCTCCAGTGTGGATACGCAGTATTTT.

Here the CDR3 DNA reads TGTGCCAGCAGCATCGGGACGGCGGGGAGCTCCTACAATGAGCAGTTCTTC. It is translated as CASSIGTAGSSYNEQFF. The gene calls are TRBV9 and TRBJ2-1; D may be TRBD2 (6 bases). The CDR3 consists of 17 residues. The germline V and J ends were trimmed by 4 bases and 0 bases, with 17 bases remaining between them. Germline-derived CDR1 and CDR2 are SGDLS and YYNGEE.

This clone was seen only a few times. This chain links TRBV28 with TRBJ1-3; D uncertain. CDR3 size: 15 residues. V was shortened by 1 base and J by 0 bases, with 7 bases between the two germline ends. Germline V gene sequence: CDR1 MDHEN, CDR2 SYDVKM. The CDR3 DNA reads TGTGCCAGCAGTTTATCCGTAATCTCTGGAAACACCATATATTTT. As protein: CASSLSVISGNTIYF.

The chain joins TRBV7-9 to TRBJ2-7, with TRBD2 identical over 11 bases. The germline V gene has CDR1 SEHNR and CDR2 FQNEAQ (reference sequence). CDR3 size: 16 residues. Trimming removed 2 bases from V and 0 bases from J; junction bases left unmatched: 3. The CDR3 spells CASSLPTSGSSYEQYF. CDR3 nucleotides: TGTGCCAGCAGCTTACCCACTAGCGGGAGCTCCTACGAGCAGTACTTC.

The CDR3 here is CASSSNTVQDIRTEAFF. The CDR3, as DNA: TGTGCCAGCAGTTCAAACACCGTACAGGACATTAGAACTGAAGCTTTCTTT. The chain recombines TRBV28 with TRBJ1-1; maybe TRBD1 (5 bases). V was clipped by 4 bases and J by 5 bases, with 23 bases between them. The CDR3 has 17 residues. Looked up from germline, CDR1 is MDHEN and CDR2 is SYDVKM.

V usage is TRBV28 and J usage is TRBJ2-3; 10 positions match TRBD2. V was clipped by 5 bases and J by 3 bases; unmatched bases: 5. The CDR3 runs 15 residues. Per the germline V gene, CDR1 is MDHEN and CDR2 is SYDVKM. Here the CDR3 reads CASSVPGLATDTQYF. CDR3 DNA sequence: TGTGCCAGCAGTGTACCGGGACTAGCGACAGATACGCAGTATTTT.

V usage is TRBV28 and J usage is TRBJ2-2; D gene unclear. V dropped 3 bases and J dropped 6 bases, with 11 bases sitting between them. Germline-derived CDR1 and CDR2 are MDHEN and SYDVKM. This CDR3 contains 14 residues. The CDR3 nucleotides read TGTGCCAGCAGTTTTGGGCCAATGGCCGGGGAGCTGTTTTTT. It translates to CASSFGPMAGELFF.

The V and J genes are TRBV14 and TRBJ1-2; 8 positions agree with TRBD1. This CDR3 has 12 amino acids. Germline V gene lookup returns CDR1 SGHDN and CDR2 FVKESK. J lost 7 bases, V lost 4 bases, and 2 bases had no gene match. The CDR3 sequence is CASSLTGVGYTF. The DNA for the CDR3 is TGTGCCAGCAGCCTGACAGGGGTTGGCTACACCTTC.

This clone was seen many times. The CDR3 nucleotides read TGTGCCAGCGTCGTGTCCTATAATTCACCCCTCCACTTT. This codes for CASVVSYNSPLHF. The genes are TRBV16 and TRBJ1-6; D gene ambiguous. The ends were cut back, 8 bases at V and 1 base at J, with 6 bases in the middle. This CDR3 region has 13 residues. The V gene's germline CDR1 is KGHSY and CDR2 FQNENV.

The genes are TRBV2 and TRBJ1-1, with 12 bases identical to TRBD1. CDR3 size: 18 residues. Germline V gene sequence: CDR1 SNHLY, CDR2 FYNNEI. The V segment lost 8 bases and the J segment 0 bases; nucleotides outside the gene matches: 13. This CDR3 is CASDRSGTGGAVNTEAFF. The CDR3 bases are TGTGCCAGCGACAGATCCGGGACAGGGGGCGCGGTGAACACTGAAGCTTTCTTT.

This chain connects TRBV25-1 to TRBJ2-5; tentative D call: TRBD2 (6 bases). V lost 0 bases to trimming and J lost 5 bases, with 7 bases between them. The CDR3 contains 13 residues. Germline V gives CDR1 MGHDK, CDR2 SYGVNS. The CDR3 sequence is CASSEYGRETQYF. DNA for the CDR3: TGTGCCAGCAGTGAATATGGGAGGGAGACCCAGTACTTC.

The chain is built from TRBV4-3 and TRBJ1-4; 8 positions agree with TRBD1. Germline values: CDR1 LGHNA, CDR2 YSLEER. This CDR3 is 17 amino acids long. V lost 4 bases, J lost 4 bases, and 11 bases stayed unmatched. The CDR3 spells CASSPSGRTGINEKLFF. In DNA form, the CDR3 reads TGCGCCAGCAGCCCCTCAGGCCGGACAGGGATTAATGAAAAACTGTTTTTT.

As DNA, the CDR3 is TGTGCCAGCAGTCTAGGACAGCCTGAAGCTTTCTTT. It specifies CASSLGQPEAFF. The V call is TRBV28, the J call TRBJ1-1; a weak D match, TRBD1 (6 bases). Trimming stripped 5 bases from V and 6 bases from J, with 10 bases between. This CDR3 has 12 residues. Germline CDR1 and CDR2: MDHEN and SYDVKM. Together with reference TRBV28 and TRBJ1-1, the CDR3 gives the full variable domain: DVKVTQSSRYLVKRTGEKVFLECVQDMDHENMFWYRQDPGLGLRLIYFSYDVKMKEKGDIPEGYSVSREKKERFSLILESASTNQTSMYLCASSLGQPEAFFGQGTRLTVV.

This clone was observed a handful of times. The V call is TRBV7-3, the J call TRBJ1-1; D not certain. This CDR3 contains 14 residues. Germline values: CDR1 SGHTA, CDR2 FQGTGA. The germline V and J ends were trimmed by 0 bases and 8 bases, with 13 bases remaining between them. CDR3 in DNA: TGTGCCAGCAGCTTAACGTCTGCGACTGGGGAAGCTTTCTTT. Its protein product is CASSLTSATGEAFF.

The rearrangement uses TRBV4-3 and TRBJ1-2; TRBD1 might be the D (5 bases). V lost 1 base to trimming and J lost 4 bases, with 16 bases between them. The germline V gene has CDR1 LGHNA and CDR2 YSLEER. The CDR3 runs to 16 residues. This chain's CDR3 is CASSQGWRGEGYGYTF. The CDR3 DNA sequence: TGCGCCAGCAGCCAAGGTTGGCGGGGGGAAGGCTATGGCTACACCTTC.

The chain recombines TRBV4-3 with TRBJ2-7, with a possible D match to TRBD2 (5 bases). V was shortened by 4 bases and J by 5 bases, with 18 bases between the two germline ends. Germline-derived CDR1 and CDR2 are LGHNA and YSLEER. The CDR3 totals 15 residues. DNA of the CDR3: TGCGCCAGCAGCCGAACCGGGAACCCCGTCGACGAGCAGTACTTC. Encoded protein: CASSRTGNPVDEQYF.

CDR3 sequence: CASSELGQENTGELFF. The CDR3 DNA reads TGTGCCAGCAGTGAGTTAGGACAGGAGAACACCGGGGAGCTGTTTTTT. The chain is built from TRBV2 and TRBJ2-2; 7 bases fit TRBD1. V lost 3 bases and J lost 1; bases outside the gene matches: 5. Germline V gene data show CDR1 as SNHLY and CDR2 as FYNNEI. The CDR3 loop spans 16 amino acids.

The chain has TRBV27 and TRBJ1-6, with D unresolved. CDR1 is MNHEY, CDR2 SMNVEV, per germline (reference sequence). This CDR3 contains 13 residues. Trimming shortened V by 7 bases and J by 1 base, and 5 bases separated the two germline ends. CDR3 residues: CASKSSYNSPLHF. CDR3 DNA: TGTGCCAGCAAGAGTTCCTATAATTCACCCCTCCACTTT.

Only one count was recorded for this clone. The V call is TRBV12-3 or TRBV12-4, the J call TRBJ1-2; D is undetermined. The V end lost 6 bases, the J end lost 4 bases, and 9 bases lay between the germline ends. The CDR3 loop spans 12 amino acids. Here the CDR3 reads CASRGDIYGYTF. CDR3 coding DNA: TGTGCCAGCAGAGGAGATATCTATGGCTACACCTTC.

The gene calls are TRBV27 and TRBJ1-1; D not resolved. The V gene's germline CDR1 is MNHEY and CDR2 SMNVEV (reference sequence). This CDR3 region has 14 residues. V lost 2 bases and J 1 base, leaving 8 bases between the germline ends. The CDR3: CASSLDLANTEAFF. For the CDR3, the DNA is TGTGCCAGCAGTTTAGATTTGGCGAACACTGAAGCTTTCTTT.

The chain joins TRBV28 to TRBJ2-5; D gene ambiguous. The CDR3 is 16 residues long. The germline gives CDR1 MDHEN, CDR2 SYDVKM. V was clipped by 3 bases and J by 1 base, with 15 bases between them. In DNA, the CDR3 is TGTGCCAGCAGTTTTGGCGGCACCTTAAGCCAAGAGACCCAGTACTTC. Protein product: CASSFGGTLSQETQYF.

This chain connects TRBV5-8 to TRBJ2-3, with a tentative D call TRBD2 (6 bases). With 4 bases removed from V and 1 base from J, the gap between germline ends came to 19 bases. Per germline, CDR1 SGHTS and CDR2 YDEGEE. The CDR3 sequence is 17 residues long. CDR3 sequence reads: CASSIRRDLSGTDTQYF. The DNA for the CDR3 is TGTGCCAGCAGCATAAGGAGGGACTTGAGCGGCACAGATACGCAGTATTTT.

This chain joins TRBV3-1 (or the pseudogene TRBV3-2) and TRBJ1-2, with 9 bases lining up with TRBD1. The germline CDR1 and CDR2 sequences are LGHDT and YNNKEL (reference sequence). The V gene end was trimmed by 6 bases and the J gene end by 7 bases; junction bases not matched to a gene: 6. The CDR3 sequence is 13 residues long. Here the CDR3 DNA reads TGTGCCAGCAGGGACAGGGGAAATAGTGGCTACACCTTC. Protein sequence: CASRDRGNSGYTF.

The genes are TRBV10-1 and TRBJ2-1; TRBD1 matches at 7 bases. With 0 bases clipped from V and 8 bases from J, the junction kept 7 bases outside the gene matches. CDR1 and CDR2 from the germline V gene are WNHNN and SYGVQD (reference sequence). This CDR3 is 15 amino acids long. The CDR3 region is CASSESVNRGDEQFF. The DNA for the CDR3 is TGCGCCAGCAGTGAGTCCGTTAACAGGGGAGATGAGCAGTTCTTC.

The CDR3 DNA follows: TGTGCCAGCAGGCGGGGTGTCGGCTACGAGCAGTACTTC. Translation gives CASRRGVGYEQYF. This chain links TRBV6-5 with TRBJ2-7; possibly TRBD2 for D (6 bases). Trimming pared 6 bases from V and 3 bases from J, leaving 12 bases between. CDR3 size: 13 residues. Germline V gene data show CDR1 as MNHEY and CDR2 as SVGAGI.

The J gene is TRBJ2-7, the V gene TRBV28; 7 positions match TRBD2. This CDR3 has 13 residues. Trimming at V came to 8 bases and at J to 3 bases, leaving 7 bases not matched to a gene. The germline CDR1 and CDR2 sequences are MDHEN and SYDVKM. The chain's CDR3 is CASGASGFYEQYF. As DNA, the CDR3 is TGTGCCAGCGGCGCTAGCGGATTCTACGAGCAGTACTTC.